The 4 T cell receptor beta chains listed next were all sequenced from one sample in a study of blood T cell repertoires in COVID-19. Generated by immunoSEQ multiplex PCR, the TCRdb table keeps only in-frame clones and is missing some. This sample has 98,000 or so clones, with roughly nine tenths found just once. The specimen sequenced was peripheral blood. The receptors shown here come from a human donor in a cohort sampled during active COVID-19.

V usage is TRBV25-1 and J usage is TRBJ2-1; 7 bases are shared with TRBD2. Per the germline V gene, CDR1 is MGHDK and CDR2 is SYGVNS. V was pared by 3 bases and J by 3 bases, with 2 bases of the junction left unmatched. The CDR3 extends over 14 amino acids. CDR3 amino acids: CASSDASGYNEQFF. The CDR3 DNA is TGTGCCAGCAGTGATGCTAGCGGCTACAATGAGCAGTTCTTC. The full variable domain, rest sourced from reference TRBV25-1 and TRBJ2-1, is EADIYQTPRYLVIGTGKKITLECSQTMGHDKMYWYQQDPGMELHLIHYSYGVNSTEKGDLSSESTVSRIRTEHFPLTLESARPSHTSQYLCASSDASGYNEQFFGPGTRLTVL.

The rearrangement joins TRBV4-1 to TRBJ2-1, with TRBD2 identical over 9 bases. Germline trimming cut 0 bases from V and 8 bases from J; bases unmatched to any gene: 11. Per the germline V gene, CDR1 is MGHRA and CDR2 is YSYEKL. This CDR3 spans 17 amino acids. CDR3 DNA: TGCGCCAGCAGCCAAGAAAGCGGGGGGACCTTTCGGTATGAGCAGTTCTTC. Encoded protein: CASSQESGGTFRYEQFF.

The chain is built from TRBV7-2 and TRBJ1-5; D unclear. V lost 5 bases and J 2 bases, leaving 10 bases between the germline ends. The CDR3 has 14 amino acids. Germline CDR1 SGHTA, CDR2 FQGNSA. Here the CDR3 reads CASSPGRGNQPQHF. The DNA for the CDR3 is TGTGCCAGCAGCCCCGGGCGGGGCAATCAGCCCCAGCATTTT.

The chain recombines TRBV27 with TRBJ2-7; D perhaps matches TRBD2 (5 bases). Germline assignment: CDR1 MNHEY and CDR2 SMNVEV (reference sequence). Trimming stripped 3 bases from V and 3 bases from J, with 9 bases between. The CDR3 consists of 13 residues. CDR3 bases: TGTGCCAGCAGTTTGAGGGCGTACTACGAGCAGTACTTC. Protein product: CASSLRAYYEQYF.